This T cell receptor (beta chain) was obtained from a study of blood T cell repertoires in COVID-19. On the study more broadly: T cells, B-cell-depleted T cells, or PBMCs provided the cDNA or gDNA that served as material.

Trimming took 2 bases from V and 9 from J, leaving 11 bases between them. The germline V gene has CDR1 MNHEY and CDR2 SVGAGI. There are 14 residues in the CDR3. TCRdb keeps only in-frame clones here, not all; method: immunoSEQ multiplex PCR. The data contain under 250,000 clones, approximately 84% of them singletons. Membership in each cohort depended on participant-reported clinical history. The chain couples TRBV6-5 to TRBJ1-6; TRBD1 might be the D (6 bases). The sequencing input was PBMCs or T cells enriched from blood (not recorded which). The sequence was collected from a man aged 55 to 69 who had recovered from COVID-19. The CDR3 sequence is CASSYKRDTSPLHF. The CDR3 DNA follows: TGTGCCAGCAGTTACAAACGGGACACTTCACCCCTCCACTTT.